This entry lists 5 T cell receptor beta chains sequenced from one sample in a study of CD8+CD57+ T cells in acquired aplastic anemia. Patients who underwent sequencing had shown CD8+CD57+ cell expansion by flow cytometry. The template for TCR beta VDJ and CDR3 sequence profiling was genomic DNA. TCRdb processed the reads anew with MiXCR; each CDR3 protein has one entry. The data show over 150,000 distinct CDR3 sequences, 45% to 60% seen once. Sequencing was performed on sorted CD4+, CD8+, or CD8+CD57+ T cells (not recorded which) from PBMCs. These receptors all stem from a human donor with aplastic anemia.

This clonotype has only one observation. The chain carries TRBV7-9 and TRBJ2-7, with D tentatively TRBD1 (5 bases). The V end was cut by 1 base, the J end by 12 bases, with 13 bases between. The CDR3 spans 12 residues. Germline CDR1 and CDR2: SEHNR and FQNEAQ (reference sequence). The CDR3 loop reads CASSLERRAAYF. CDR3 DNA: TGTGCCAGCAGCTTAGAGCGCAGGGCTGCGTACTTC.

In its sample, this clonotype was seen a few times. The J gene is TRBJ2-2, the V gene TRBV12-3 or TRBV12-4; 8 bases match TRBD1. The V and J ends lost 5 bases and 5 bases, in that order; junction bases with no gene match: 13. The CDR3 is 17 residues long. The CDR3 here is CASSGEAGGFFTGELFF. The DNA for the CDR3 is TGTGCCAGCAGTGGGGAGGCAGGGGGCTTTTTTACCGGGGAGCTGTTTTTT.

The chain recombines TRBV28 with TRBJ2-1, with a possible D match to TRBD1 (5 bases). V lost 6 bases and J 6 bases, leaving 18 bases between the germline ends. This CDR3 has 15 amino acids. Germline CDR1 and CDR2: MDHEN and SYDVKM. Here the CDR3 DNA reads TGTGCCAGCAGCCAAGACGGCAGGGTGGGCAATGAGCAGTTCTTC. Translating gives CASSQDGRVGNEQFF.

The chain couples TRBV20-1 to TRBJ2-7; D is unclear. V was shortened by 4 bases and J by 3 bases, with 16 bases between the two germline ends. The CDR3 runs 14 residues. Germline V gene data show CDR1 as DFQATT and CDR2 as SNEGSKA (reference sequence). Written as DNA, the CDR3 is TGCAGTGCTAAAGGCACAGCCTCCTTCTACGAGCAGTACTTC. This gives the protein CSAKGTASFYEQYF.

This clonotype was found once. The chain carries TRBV2 and TRBJ2-1; D might be TRBD1 (5 bases). Trimming cost V 8 bases and J 7 bases, with 12 bases left between them. The CDR3 runs to 12 residues. In germline, CDR1 is SNHLY, CDR2 FYNNEI. CDR3 DNA: TGTGCCAGCCGAGACAGTCTAAATGAGCAGTTCTTC. This sequence encodes CASRDSLNEQFF.